A selection of T cell receptor beta chains follows, all from one sample in a study of T-cell memory formation after mild COVID-19. TCRdb redid the calling of the 5' RACE reads with MiXCR, one entry per CDR3 protein. The repertoire holds 300,000 to 400,000 distinct CDR3 sequences, with around a fifth as singletons. The sequenced sample consisted of PBMCs or a T cell subset sorted from them (not recorded which). The receptors originated from an adult woman who had mild COVID-19 (a few samples of this study predate the infection). Cell type and time point are not known. CDR3s include the opening cysteine and the closing phenylalanine or tryptophan. The D gene is left open where the match is weak. Some rows have no size entry. The others give once, few or many, or a class for an expanded clone.

J gene | V gene | D gene | CDR3 length | clone size | CDR3 DNA | CDR3 protein
TRBJ1-3 | TRBV12-3/TRBV12-4 | TRBD1 | 16 | few | TGTGCCAGCAGTAAAAGACAGGGAAGAGGACAGGACACCATATATTTT | CASSKRQGRGQDTIYF
TRBJ1-1 | TRBV2 | . | 11 | . | TGTGCCACCTGGGCCCGCGTTGAAGCTTTCTTT | CATWARVEAFF
TRBJ2-5 | TRBV27 | . | 14 | . | TGTGCCAGCAGTTTATGGGGCACACAAGAGACCCAGTACTTC | CASSLWGTQETQYF
TRBJ2-1 | TRBV30 | TRBD2 | 14 | . | TGTGCCTGGAGGGCGGGAGTCGGCTACAATGAGCAGTTCTTC | CAWRAGVGYNEQFF
TRBJ2-5 | TRBV6-6 | . | 13 | . | TGTGCCAGCAGTTGGGGGGTTAAAGAGACCCAGTACTTC | CASSWGVKETQYF
TRBJ2-1 | TRBV27 | . | 14 | . | TGTGCCAGCAGTTTACTTGGCGAGGGAAATGAGCAGTTCTTC | CASSLLGEGNEQFF
TRBJ1-5 | TRBV7-2 | TRBD1 | 14 | few | TGTGCCAGTGCAGGGGACAGCCATGATCAGCCCCAGCATTTT | CASAGDSHDQPQHF
TRBJ2-3 | TRBV4-3 | . | 17 | . | TGCGCCAGCAGCCAGGGCCTAAGATCGACTCGCACAGATACGCAGTATTTT | CASSQGLRSTRTDTQYF
TRBJ2-6 | TRBV20-1 | . | 14 | . | TGCAGTGCAAACGACAGGTCTGGGGCCAACGTCCTGACTTTC | CSANDRSGANVLTF
TRBJ2-1 | TRBV12-3/TRBV12-4 | . | 14 | . | TGTGCCAGCAGTCCCAGTCAGATCGACAATGAGCAGTTCTTC | CASSPSQIDNEQFF
TRBJ2-7 | TRBV7-9 | TRBD1 | 16 | few | TGTGCCAGCAGCTTAGCCGACAGGGACCTCTCCTACGAGCAGTACTTC | CASSLADRDLSYEQYF
TRBJ1-2 | TRBV6-5 | . | 14 | . | TGTGCCAGCAGTTACAGGGCAGGACGAAATGGCTACACCTTC | CASSYRAGRNGYTF
TRBJ2-7 | TRBV5-1 | TRBD1 | 14 | few | TGCGCCAGCAGCTTGGAGGACAGGGGATACGAGCAGTACTTC | CASSLEDRGYEQYF
TRBJ2-7 | TRBV5-1 | . | 14 | . | TGCGCCAGCAGCTTAACGGGAGTAAGGTACGAGCAGTACTTC | CASSLTGVRYEQYF
TRBJ2-2 | TRBV12-3/TRBV12-4 | . | 14 | . | TGTGCCAGCGGATTGGAGGGGATGGCCGGGGAGCTGTTTTTT | CASGLEGMAGELFF
TRBJ2-7 | TRBV12-3/TRBV12-4 | TRBD2 | 16 | few | TGTGCCAGCAGTTCAGGACTAGCGGGAGGGGTCTACGAGCAGTACTTC | CASSSGLAGGVYEQYF
TRBJ2-3 | TRBV27 | . | 15 | . | TGTGCCAGCACACACCTAAGTAAGGGGGATCCAGTCCAGTATTTT | CASTHLSKGDPVQYF
TRBJ1-1 | TRBV9 | TRBD1 | 15 | . | TGTGCCAGCAGCGTTGGGACAGTTTCGAACACTGAAGCTTTCTTT | CASSVGTVSNTEAFF
TRBJ1-2 | TRBV7-9 | . | 17 | . | TGTGCCACCACCTCCTCCCCCCGGGACTTGAGAGACTATGGCTACACCTTC | CATTSSPRDLRDYGYTF
TRBJ2-1 | TRBV7-3 | TRBD2 | 16 | . | TGTGCCAGCAGCCCAATCGGGACTAGCGCATACAATGAGCAGTTCTTC | CASSPIGTSAYNEQFF
TRBJ2-7 | TRBV28 | TRBD1 | 12 | . | TGTGCCAGTAGGACAGGAACCTACGAGCAGTACTTC | CASRTGTYEQYF
TRBJ2-5 | TRBV5-1 | . | 14 | . | TGCGCCAGCAGCTTGTACGGGGTTGCGGAGACCCAGTACTTC | CASSLYGVAETQYF
TRBJ1-2 | TRBV6-1 | . | 12 | few | TGTGCCAGCACTCCAGGCGGCTATGGCTACACCTTC | CASTPGGYGYTF
TRBJ1-2 | TRBV27 | . | 13 | . | TGTGCCAGCAGTTTGGGGGGTACCGGCGGCTACACCTTC | CASSLGGTGGYTF
TRBJ2-2 | TRBV7-9 | . | 18 | . | TGTGCCAGCAGCTTTCCGTTCCCTCGGGACACTTACACCGGGGAGCTGTTTTTT | CASSFPFPRDTYTGELFF
TRBJ1-1 | TRBV10-3 | . | 13 | once | TGTGCCATCAGTGATAGGGTTAACACTGAAGCTTTCTTT | CAISDRVNTEAFF
TRBJ1-2 | TRBV5-1 | TRBD1 | 14 | . | TGCGCCAGCAGCTTGAGTGGACAGGGGGAAGGCTACACCTTC | CASSLSGQGEGYTF
TRBJ2-3 | TRBV15 | TRBD2 | 16 | . | TGTGCCACCAGCAGAGGTCTAGCGGGGAGGACAGATACGCAGTATTTT | CATSRGLAGRTDTQYF
TRBJ2-7 | TRBV18 | TRBD1 | 18 | few | TGTGCCAGCTCACCACCCTTTACACGCCCAGGGGGTTCCTACGAGCAGTACTTC | CASSPPFTRPGGSYEQYF
TRBJ2-3 | TRBV27 | TRBD2 | 17 | . | TGTGCCAGCAGTTTCCCAGGGAGCGGGGGGGCGGAGGCCACGCAGTATTTT | CASSFPGSGGAEATQYF
TRBJ2-1 | TRBV29-1 | TRBD1 | 16 | . | TGCAGCGTTGAGTCCCCCGGGACAGATTCCTACAATGAGCAGTTCTTC | CSVESPGTDSYNEQFF
TRBJ2-5 | TRBV29-1 | . | 12 | many | TGCAGCGTTGTGCTAGAACAAGAGACCCAGTACTTC | CSVVLEQETQYF
TRBJ2-1 | TRBV20-1 | . | 14 | many | TGCAGTGCTAGAAGGGCGGACCTATACAATGAGCAGTTCTTC | CSARRADLYNEQFF
TRBJ2-3 | TRBV7-2 | TRBD2 | 15 | few | TGTGCCAGCAGCCACCCCGGGGGGGTGGAAGATACGCAGTATTTT | CASSHPGGVEDTQYF
TRBJ1-5 | TRBV30 | . | 14 | few | TGTGCCTGGAGTCCTCGGGGAGACAATCAGCCCCAGCATTTT | CAWSPRGDNQPQHF
TRBJ1-3 | TRBV29-1 | . | 16 | few | TGCAGCGTTGGGGGTTTGGGGGCCTCCTCTGGAAACACCATATATTTT | CSVGGLGASSGNTIYF
TRBJ2-3 | TRBV12-3/TRBV12-4 | . | 13 | . | TGTGCCAGCAGTCCCTTTGACCCAGATACGCAGTATTTT | CASSPFDPDTQYF
TRBJ1-6 | TRBV12-3/TRBV12-4 | . | 13 | . | TGTGCCAGCAGTTCCCTCAGTAATTCACCCCTCCACTTT | CASSSLSNSPLHF
TRBJ1-2 | TRBV7-9 | TRBD1 | 17 | few | TGTGCCAGCAGCCAAACGCGCGGACAGGGGGGATCGTATGGCTACACCTTC | CASSQTRGQGGSYGYTF
TRBJ1-6 | TRBV7-2 | . | 16 | . | TGTGCCAGCAGCCCAGGATCCTGGCTGACTAATTCACCCCTCCACTTT | CASSPGSWLTNSPLHF
TRBJ1-2 | TRBV28 | . | 14 | . | TGTGCCAGCAGGAGGCTGGAGGGATTGGGTGGCTACACCTTC | CASRRLEGLGGYTF
TRBJ2-1 | TRBV12-3/TRBV12-4 | TRBD2 | 15 | few | TGTGCCAGCAGCTTCGACGGCGGGGGGTACAATGAGCAGTTCTTC | CASSFDGGGYNEQFF
TRBJ2-7 | TRBV6-5 | . | 16 | . | TGTGCCAGCAGTCGGTCGAGGGGACCCTGGAGGGTCGAGCAGTACTTC | CASSRSRGPWRVEQYF
TRBJ2-7 | TRBV20-1 | TRBD2 | 14 | once | TGCAGTGCTAGGTCGGGGGGGGACCTCTACGAGCAGTACTTC | CSARSGGDLYEQYF
TRBJ2-7 | TRBV5-1 | TRBD2 | 15 | . | TGCGCCAGCAGCTCCCCCCTAGCGGGAGGAACCGAGCAGTACTTC | CASSSPLAGGTEQYF
TRBJ1-6 | TRBV20-1 | TRBD1 | 15 | . | TGCAGTGCTAGAGAGGGGGGACAGTATAATTCACCCCTCCACTTT | CSAREGGQYNSPLHF
TRBJ1-5 | TRBV12-3/TRBV12-4 | . | 14 | . | TGTGCCAGCAGTTTAGTACGGAGCAATCAGCCCCAGCATTTT | CASSLVRSNQPQHF
TRBJ2-4 | TRBV6-5 | . | 11 | . | TGTGCCAGCAGTTACGGGTCTGTTAGGTACTTC | CASSYGSVRYF
TRBJ1-1 | TRBV6-5 | . | 17 | few | TGTGCCAGCAGTTACCAACAGGCCGAACTGGGGAACACTGAAGCTTTCTTT | CASSYQQAELGNTEAFF